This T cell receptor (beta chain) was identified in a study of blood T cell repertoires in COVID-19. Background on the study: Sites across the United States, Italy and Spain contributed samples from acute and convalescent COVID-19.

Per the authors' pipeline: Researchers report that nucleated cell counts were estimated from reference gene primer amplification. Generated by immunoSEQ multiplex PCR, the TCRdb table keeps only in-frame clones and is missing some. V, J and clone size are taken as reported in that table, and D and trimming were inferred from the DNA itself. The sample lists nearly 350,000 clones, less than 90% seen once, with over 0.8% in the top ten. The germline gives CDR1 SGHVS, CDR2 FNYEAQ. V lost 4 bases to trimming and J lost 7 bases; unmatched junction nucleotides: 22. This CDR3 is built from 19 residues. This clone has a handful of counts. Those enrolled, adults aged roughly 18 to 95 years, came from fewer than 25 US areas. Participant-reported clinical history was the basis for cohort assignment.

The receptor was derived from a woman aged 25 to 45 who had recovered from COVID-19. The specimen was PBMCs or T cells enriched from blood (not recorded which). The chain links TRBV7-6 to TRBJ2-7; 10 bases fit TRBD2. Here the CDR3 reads CASSSSGSPFSGGHREQYF. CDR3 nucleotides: TGTGCCAGCAGCTCGTCCGGTTCTCCGTTTAGCGGGGGGCACAGGGAGCAGTACTTC.